These 8 T cell receptor beta chains originate from one sample sequenced in a study of T cells in Graves' hyperthyroidism and ophthalmopathy. Amplified regions were TCR beta CDR3 sequences from RNA transcripts. The HTBI primer set served for first-round RT-PCR of the TCR CDR3. TCRdb re-analysed the multiplex PCR reads in MiXCR, keeping a single row per CDR3 protein. The sample has hundreds of thousands of distinct CDR3 sequences, about 14% seen once; the top ten hold roughly 10%. The sample consisted of blood. All receptors derive from a woman aged 18-30 years with Graves' hyperthyroidism.

In this sample, this clonotype turned up a few times. The J gene is TRBJ2-2, the V gene TRBV5-4; D possibly corresponds to TRBD1 (5 bases). Between the trimmed V and J ends, which lost 2 bases and 6 bases, there was a span of 14 bases. There are 15 residues in the CDR3. The V gene's germline CDR1 is SGHNT and CDR2 YYREEE (reference sequence). CDR3 DNA sequence: TGTGCCAGCAGCTTCTGGGGCCCGGCGGCCGGGGAGCTGTTTTTT. This codes for CASSFWGPAAGELFF.

The rearrangement joins TRBV30 to TRBJ2-1; D possibly uses TRBD1 or TRBD2 (5 bases each). The end of the DNA fits TRBJ2-7 better, so the J call may be wrong. Germline values: CDR1 GTSNPN, CDR2 SVGIG (reference sequence). The CDR3 extends over 14 amino acids. This CDR3 is CAWKVFRGRNEQYF. The CDR3, as DNA: TGTGCCTGGAAGGTCTTCCGGGGCCGCAATGAGCAGTACTTC.

The V gene is TRBV6-1, the J gene TRBJ2-2, with 7 nucleotides matching TRBD2. V was clipped by 5 bases and J by 4 bases; unmatched bases: 4. The CDR3 consists of 14 residues. The germline V gene encodes CDR1 MNHNS and CDR2 SASEGT. The CDR3, as DNA: TGTGCCAGCAGTCTAGCGGCCCCCACCGGGGAGCTGTTTTTT. This translates into CASSLAAPTGELFF.

V gene TRBV20-1 combines with J gene TRBJ2-5; D is possibly TRBD1 or TRBD2 (5 bases each). Germline V gene data show CDR1 as DFQATT and CDR2 as SNEGSKA (reference sequence). The CDR3 length is 13 residues. The V gene lost 0 bases and the J gene lost 5 bases, with 10 bases spanning the gap. CDR3 DNA sequence: TGCAGTGCTAGAGATCCTGGGACGGAGACCCAGTACTTC. It yields the protein CSARDPGTETQYF.

The chain couples TRBV6-6 to TRBJ1-1; D might be TRBD1 (6 bases). The CDR3 has 14 residues. The germline gives CDR1 MNHNY, CDR2 SVGAGI (reference sequence). V lost 0 bases and J lost 3, with 8 bases in between. The CDR3, as DNA: TGTGCCAGCAGTTACTCGAAGGGGGACACTGAAGCTTTCTTT. Protein: CASSYSKGDTEAFF.

The table lists this clonotype with many counts. The V and J genes are TRBV28 and TRBJ2-5; D might be TRBD1 (6 bases). Deletions cut 4 bases from V and 3 bases from J, with 15 bases between. This CDR3 comprises 15 residues. In germline, CDR1 is MDHEN, CDR2 SYDVKM. The CDR3 sequence: CASSSGTRREETQYF. CDR3 sequence (DNA): TGTGCCAGCAGTTCCGGGACACGAAGGGAAGAGACCCAGTACTTC.

This clonotype was seen ten or more times. The V and J genes are TRBV30 and TRBJ1-2; D gene unclear. There are 16 residues in the CDR3. V lost 0 bases to trimming and J lost 10 bases, with 24 bases between them. Germline loops: CDR1 GTSNPN, CDR2 SVGIG (reference sequence). The CDR3 DNA sequence: TGTGCCTGGAGTGTAGTCCGCCGCGCCACACTTGTAACCTACACCTTC. It is translated as CAWSVVRRATLVTYTF.

This clonotype was recorded at least ten times. This chain links TRBV7-9 with TRBJ1-1; D possibly corresponds to TRBD1 (5 bases). Trimming shortened V by 0 bases and J by 0 bases, and 11 bases separated the two germline ends. Germline CDR1 SEHNR, CDR2 FQNEAQ (reference sequence). The CDR3 spans 16 residues. The CDR3 loop reads CASSLASAGMNTEAFF. The CDR3 DNA is TGTGCCAGCAGCTTAGCTAGCGCAGGGATGAACACTGAAGCTTTCTTT.